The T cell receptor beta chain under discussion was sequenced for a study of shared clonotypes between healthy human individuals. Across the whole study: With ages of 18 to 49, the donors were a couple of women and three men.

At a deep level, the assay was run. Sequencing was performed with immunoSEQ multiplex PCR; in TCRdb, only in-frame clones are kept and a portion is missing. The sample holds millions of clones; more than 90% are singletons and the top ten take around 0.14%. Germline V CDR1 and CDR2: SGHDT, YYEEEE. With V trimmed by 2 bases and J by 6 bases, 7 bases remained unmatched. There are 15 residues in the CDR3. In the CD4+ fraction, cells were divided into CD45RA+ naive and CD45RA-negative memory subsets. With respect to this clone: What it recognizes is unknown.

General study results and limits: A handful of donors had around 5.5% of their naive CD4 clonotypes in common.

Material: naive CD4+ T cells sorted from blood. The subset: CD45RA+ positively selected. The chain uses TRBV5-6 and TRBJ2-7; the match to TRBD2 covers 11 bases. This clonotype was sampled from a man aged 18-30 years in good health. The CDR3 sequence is CASSFRLAGKAEQYF. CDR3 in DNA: TGTGCCAGCAGCTTCAGACTAGCGGGGAAAGCCGAGCAGTACTTC. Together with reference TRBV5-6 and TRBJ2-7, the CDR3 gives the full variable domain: DAGVTQSPTHLIKTRGQQVTLRCSPKSGHDTVSWYQQALGQGPQFIFQYYEEEERQRGNFPDRFSGHQFPNYSSELNVNALLLGDSALYLCASSFRLAGKAEQYFGPGTRLTVT.